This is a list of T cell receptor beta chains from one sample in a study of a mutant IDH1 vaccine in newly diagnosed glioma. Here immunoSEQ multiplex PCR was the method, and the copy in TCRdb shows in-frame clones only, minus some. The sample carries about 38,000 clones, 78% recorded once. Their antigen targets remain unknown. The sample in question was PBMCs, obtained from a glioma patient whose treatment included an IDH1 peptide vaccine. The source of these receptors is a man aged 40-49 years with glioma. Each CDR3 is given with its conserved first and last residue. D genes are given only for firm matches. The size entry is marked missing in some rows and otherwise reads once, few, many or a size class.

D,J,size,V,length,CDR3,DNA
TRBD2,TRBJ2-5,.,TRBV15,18,CATSRDLRSSGGGETQYF,TGTGCCACCAGCAGAGATCTTAGGAGTAGCGGGGGCGGAGAGACCCAGTACTTC
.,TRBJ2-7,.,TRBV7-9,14,CASSPESSSYEQYF,TGTGCCAGCAGCCCGGAGAGCAGCTCCTACGAGCAGTACTTC
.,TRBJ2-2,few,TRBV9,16,CASSVVRGGNTGELFF,TGTGCCAGCAGCGTAGTTCGAGGGGGGAACACCGGGGAGCTGTTTTTT
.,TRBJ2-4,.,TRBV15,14,CATSTYEAKNIQYF,TGTGCCACCAGCACGTATGAGGCCAAAAACATTCAGTACTTC
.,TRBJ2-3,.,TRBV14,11,CASSVRDTQYF,TGTGCCAGCAGCGTACGGGATACGCAGTATTTT
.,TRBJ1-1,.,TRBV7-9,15,CASSLDGGLGSEAFF,TGTGCCAGCAGCTTAGATGGAGGGCTCGGGTCTGAAGCTTTCTTT
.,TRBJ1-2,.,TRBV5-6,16,CASSLVETTHYYGYTF,TGTGCCAGCAGCTTGGTTGAGACGACTCATTACTATGGCTACACCTTC
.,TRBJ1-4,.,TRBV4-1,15,CASSPAGVTNEKLFF,TGCGCCAGCAGCCCCGCGGGGGTAACTAATGAAAAACTGTTTTTT
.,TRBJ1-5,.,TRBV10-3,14,CAISRDYSNQPQHF,TGTGCCATCAGTAGGGATTATAGCAATCAGCCCCAGCATTTT
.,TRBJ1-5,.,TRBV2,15,CASPDTGGLNQPQHF,TGTGCCAGCCCTGACACGGGGGGCCTCAATCAGCCCCAGCATTTT
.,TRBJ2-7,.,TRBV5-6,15,CASSDTGTLAYEQYF,TGTGCCAGCAGCGACACCGGGACTTTAGCCTACGAGCAGTACTTC
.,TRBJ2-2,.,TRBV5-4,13,CASSPEYTGELFF,TGTGCCAGCAGCCCAGAGTACACCGGGGAGCTGTTTTTT
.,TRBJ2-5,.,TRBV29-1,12,CSVLGLRETQYF,TGCAGCGTTCTGGGACTCCGGGAGACCCAGTACTTC
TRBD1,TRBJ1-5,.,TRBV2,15,CASSPGQGLGQPQHF,TGTGCCAGCAGTCCGGGACAGGGCCTTGGACAGCCCCAGCATTTT
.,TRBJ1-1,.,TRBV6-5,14,CASSYSRNAPEAFF,TGTGCCAGCAGTTACTCGAGAAATGCGCCTGAAGCTTTCTTT
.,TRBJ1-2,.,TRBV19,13,CASKDGFNYGYTF,TGTGCCAGTAAGGACGGATTTAACTATGGCTACACCTTC
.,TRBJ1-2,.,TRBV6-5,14,CASRRVGGRYGYTF,TGTGCCAGCAGAAGGGTGGGGGGGAGGTATGGCTACACCTTC
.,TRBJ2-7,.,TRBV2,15,CASSEPFGSAYEQYF,.
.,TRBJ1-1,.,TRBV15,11,CATVGGPEAFF,TGTGCCACCGTCGGAGGGCCTGAAGCTTTCTTT
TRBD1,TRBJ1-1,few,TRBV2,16,CASTTDRGPMNTEAFF,TGTGCCAGCACCACGGACAGGGGGCCTATGAACACTGAAGCTTTCTTT
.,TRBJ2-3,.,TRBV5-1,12,CASSFGTDTQYF,TGCGCCAGCAGCTTCGGCACAGATACGCAGTATTTT
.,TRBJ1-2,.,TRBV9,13,CASSGDRRAGYTF,TGTGCCAGCAGCGGCGACAGGCGAGCGGGCTACACCTTC
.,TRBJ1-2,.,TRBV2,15,CASSENRVLAYGYTF,TGTGCCAGCAGTGAAAACAGGGTCTTGGCCTATGGCTACACCTTC
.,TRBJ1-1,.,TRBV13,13,CASSFQGNTEAFF,TGTGCCAGCAGCTTTCAGGGTAACACTGAAGCTTTCTTT
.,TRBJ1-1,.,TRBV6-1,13,CASSKGGNTEAFF,TGTGCCAGCAGCAAAGGGGGGAACACTGAAGCTTTCTTT
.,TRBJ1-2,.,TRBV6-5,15,CASRPTGQIIYGYTF,TGTGCCAGCAGGCCGACAGGCCAGATCATCTATGGCTACACCTTC
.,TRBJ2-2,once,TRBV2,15,CASSESLANTGELFF,TGTGCCAGCAGTGAAAGTCTAGCGAACACCGGGGAGCTGTTTTTT
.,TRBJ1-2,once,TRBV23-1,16,CASSHNPARGNYGYTF,TGCGCCAGCAGTCATAATCCAGCTCGAGGGAACTATGGCTACACCTTC
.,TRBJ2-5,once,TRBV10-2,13,CASRDWQQETQYF,TGCGCCAGCAGGGACTGGCAACAAGAGACCCAGTACTTC
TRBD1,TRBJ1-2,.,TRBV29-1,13,CSVATGTNYGYTF,TGCAGCGTAGCGACAGGGACTAACTATGGCTACACCTTC
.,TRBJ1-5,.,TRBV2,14,CASSEWDSNQPQHF,TGTGCCAGCAGTGAATGGGATAGCAATCAGCCCCAGCATTTT
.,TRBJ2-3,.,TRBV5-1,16,CASSLNAVDSTDTQYF,TGCGCCAGCAGCCTCAACGCCGTGGATAGCACAGATACGCAGTATTTT
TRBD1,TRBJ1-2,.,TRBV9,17,CASSAKQVGQGAYGYTF,TGTGCCAGCAGCGCCAAACAGGTGGGACAGGGGGCGTATGGCTACACCTTC